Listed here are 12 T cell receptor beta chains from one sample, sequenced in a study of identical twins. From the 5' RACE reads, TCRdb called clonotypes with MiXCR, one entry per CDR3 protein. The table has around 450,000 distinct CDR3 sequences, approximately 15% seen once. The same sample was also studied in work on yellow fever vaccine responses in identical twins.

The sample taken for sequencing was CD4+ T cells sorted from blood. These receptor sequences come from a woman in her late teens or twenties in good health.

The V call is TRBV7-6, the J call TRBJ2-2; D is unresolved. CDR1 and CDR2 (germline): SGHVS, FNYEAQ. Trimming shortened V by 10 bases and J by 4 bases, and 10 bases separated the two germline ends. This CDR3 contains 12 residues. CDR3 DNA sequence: TGTGCCATAGGGTCCGGCACCGGGGAGCTGTTTTTT. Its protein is CAIGSGTGELFF.

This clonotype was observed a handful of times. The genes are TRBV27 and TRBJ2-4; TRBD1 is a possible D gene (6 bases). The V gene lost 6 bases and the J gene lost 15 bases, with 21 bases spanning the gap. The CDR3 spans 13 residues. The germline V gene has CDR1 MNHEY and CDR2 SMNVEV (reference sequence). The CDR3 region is CASRTQGFGPTYF. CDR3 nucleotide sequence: TGTGCCAGCAGAACACAGGGATTCGGTCCTACGTACTTC.

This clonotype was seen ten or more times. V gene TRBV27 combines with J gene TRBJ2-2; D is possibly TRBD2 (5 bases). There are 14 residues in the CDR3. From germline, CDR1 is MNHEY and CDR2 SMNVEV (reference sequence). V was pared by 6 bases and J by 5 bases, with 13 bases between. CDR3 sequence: CASSHRRGTGELFF. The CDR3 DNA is TGTGCCAGCAGCCACCGGCGAGGGACCGGGGAGCTGTTTTTT.

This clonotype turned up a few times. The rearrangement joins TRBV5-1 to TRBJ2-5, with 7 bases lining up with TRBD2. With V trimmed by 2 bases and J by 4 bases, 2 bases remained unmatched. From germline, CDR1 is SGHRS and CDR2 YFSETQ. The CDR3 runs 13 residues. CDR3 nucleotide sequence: TGCGCCAGCAGCTTTAGCGGGCCAGAGACCCAGTACTTC. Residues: CASSFSGPETQYF.

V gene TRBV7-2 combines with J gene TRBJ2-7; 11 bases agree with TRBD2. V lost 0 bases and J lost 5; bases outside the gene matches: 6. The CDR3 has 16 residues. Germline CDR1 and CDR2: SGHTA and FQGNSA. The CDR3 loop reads CASSLASGRVRHEQYF. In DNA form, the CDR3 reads TGTGCCAGCAGCTTAGCTAGCGGGAGGGTTCGCCACGAGCAGTACTTC. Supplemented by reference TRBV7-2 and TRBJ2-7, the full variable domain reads GAGVSQSPSNKVTEKGKDVELRCDPISGHTALYWYRQSLGQGLEFLIYFQGNSAPDKSGLPSDRFSAERTGGSVSTLTIQRTQQEDSAVYLCASSLASGRVRHEQYFGPGTRLTVT.

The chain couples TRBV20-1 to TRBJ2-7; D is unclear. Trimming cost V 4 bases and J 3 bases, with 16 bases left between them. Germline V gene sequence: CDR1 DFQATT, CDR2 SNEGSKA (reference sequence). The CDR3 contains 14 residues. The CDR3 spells CSAKSGSLRYEQYF. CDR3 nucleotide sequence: TGCAGTGCTAAATCCGGGTCCCTTCGCTACGAGCAGTACTTC.

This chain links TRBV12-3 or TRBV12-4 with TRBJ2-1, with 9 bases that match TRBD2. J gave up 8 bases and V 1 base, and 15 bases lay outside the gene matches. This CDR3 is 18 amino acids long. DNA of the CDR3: TGTGCCAGCAGTTTAGGACGGGGCGGGGGGGCCTTTTTGGATGAGCAGTTCTTC. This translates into CASSLGRGGGAFLDEQFF.

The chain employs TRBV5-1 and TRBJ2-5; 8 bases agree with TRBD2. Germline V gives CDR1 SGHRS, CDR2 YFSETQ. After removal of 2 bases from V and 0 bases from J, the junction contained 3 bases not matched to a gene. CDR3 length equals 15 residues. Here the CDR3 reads CASSFAGGNQETQYF. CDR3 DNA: TGCGCCAGCAGCTTCGCGGGGGGCAACCAAGAGACCCAGTACTTC.

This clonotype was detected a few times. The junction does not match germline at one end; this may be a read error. The CDR3 protein is CSVDFPGTPTIF. The CDR3 region has the DNA TGCAGCGTTGATTTTCCCGGGACTCCTACGATTTTT. This chain links TRBV29-1 with TRBJ1-4, with D tentatively TRBD1 (5 bases). The CDR3 is made up of 12 amino acids. The germline V gene has CDR1 SQVTM and CDR2 ANQGSEA.

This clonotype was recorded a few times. CDR3 nucleotide sequence: TGCAGCGTTGCCAAACTAGCGGGGGGGACCTACAATGAGCAGTTCTTC. Translated: CSVAKLAGGTYNEQFF. The J gene is TRBJ2-1, the V gene TRBV29-1, with 13 bases that match TRBD2. The CDR3 consists of 16 residues. J lost 2 bases, V lost 4 bases, and 5 bases had no gene match. Germline assignment: CDR1 SQVTM and CDR2 ANQGSEA.

The CDR3 bases are TGTGCCTGGAGTGTTAAAGGGAGCTACGAGCAGTACTTC. It yields the protein CAWSVKGSYEQYF. The rearrangement uses TRBV30 and TRBJ2-7; D is perhaps TRBD2 (5 bases). V was shortened by 0 bases and J by 3 bases, with 9 bases between the two germline ends. The CDR3 loop spans 13 amino acids. Germline V gives CDR1 GTSNPN, CDR2 SVGIG (reference sequence).

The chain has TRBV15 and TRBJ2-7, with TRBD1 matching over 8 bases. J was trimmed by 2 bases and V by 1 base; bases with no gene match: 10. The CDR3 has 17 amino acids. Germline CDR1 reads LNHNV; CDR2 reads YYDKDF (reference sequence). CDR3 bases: TGTGCCACCAGCAGAGTCGTCGGGACAGGCGGAGCCTACGAGCAGTACTTC. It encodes CATSRVVGTGGAYEQYF.